In its sample, the clone carrying this T cell receptor beta chain was seen many times. Its target is unknown. The data were obtained in a study of CD8 T cells in ankylosing spondylitis. Germline V gene sequence: CDR1 SEHNR, CDR2 FQNEAQ (reference sequence). CDR3 length equals 16 residues. V was pared by 6 bases and J by 2 bases, with 18 bases between. Libraries of TCR beta came from quantitative 5'-RACE with molecular barcodes. MiXCR was run by TCRdb on the 5' RACE reads, yielding one entry per CDR3 protein. The table records 200,000 to 300,000 distinct CDR3 sequences, 7.5% to 9% of them present only once. Study outcomes and limitations: Disease-linked clones were reportedly significantly enriched in matched ankylosing spondylitis synovial fluid.

The V call is TRBV7-9, the J call TRBJ2-3; possibly TRBD1 or TRBD2 for D (5 bases each). The origin of this receptor is a male donor with ankylosing spondylitis or in good health (not recorded which). The sample was blood, either unsorted or a sorted T cell fraction (not recorded which). The CDR3 DNA reads TGTGCCAGCAGGTCCTCAATGGGGGAGATCACAGATACGCAGTATTTT. Amino acid sequence: CASRSSMGEITDTQYF.